Detailed here is one T cell receptor beta chain. The junction differs from germline at one of its ends, possibly a read error. Both 60 Vbeta primers and 13 Jbeta primers went into the PCR. Method: immunoSEQ multiplex PCR; TCRdb's copy keeps in-frame clones and lacks some. This sample has 150,000 to 200,000 clones; almost 80% occur once, and the top ten carry around 15%. The data belong to a study of cytomegalovirus exposure and HLA in healthy donors. This CDR3 is built from 14 residues. Germline V lookup: CDR1 SEHNR, CDR2 FQNEAQ (reference sequence). This sequence originates from a man aged 50 or older in good health and CMV-seropositive. Sequencing was done on a sample of PBMCs. The V and J genes are TRBV7-9 and TRBJ1-2, with 8 bases lining up with TRBD1. The CDR3 sequence is CSSSADDRGYGYTF. CDR3 sequence (DNA): TGTTCCAGCAGCGCGGATGACAGGGGCTATGGCTACACCTTC.